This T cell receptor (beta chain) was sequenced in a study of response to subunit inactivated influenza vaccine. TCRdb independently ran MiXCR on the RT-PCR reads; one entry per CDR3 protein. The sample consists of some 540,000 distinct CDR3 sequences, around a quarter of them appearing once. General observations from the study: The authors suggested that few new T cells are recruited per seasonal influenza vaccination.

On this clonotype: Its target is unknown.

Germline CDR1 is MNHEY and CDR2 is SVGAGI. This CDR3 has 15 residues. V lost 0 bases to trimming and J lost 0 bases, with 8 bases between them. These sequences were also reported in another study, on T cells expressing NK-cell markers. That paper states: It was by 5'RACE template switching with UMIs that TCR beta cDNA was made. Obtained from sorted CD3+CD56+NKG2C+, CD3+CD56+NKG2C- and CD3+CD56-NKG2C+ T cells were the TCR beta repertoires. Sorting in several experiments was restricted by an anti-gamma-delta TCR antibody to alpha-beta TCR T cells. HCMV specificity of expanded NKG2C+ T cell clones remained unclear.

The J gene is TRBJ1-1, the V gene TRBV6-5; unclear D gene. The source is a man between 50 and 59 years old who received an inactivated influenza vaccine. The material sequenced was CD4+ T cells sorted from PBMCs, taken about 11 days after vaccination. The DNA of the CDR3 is TGTGCCAGCAGTTACTCTCGAGGGCTGAACACTGAAGCTTTCTTT. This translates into CASSYSRGLNTEAFF.